Here is one TCR beta chain with its context. The sample originates from a study of shared clonotypes between healthy human individuals. This CDR3 region has 16 residues. CDR1 MNHNY and CDR2 SVGAGI come from the germline V gene (reference sequence). J was trimmed by 0 bases and V by 5 bases; bases with no gene match: 6. This table comes from immunoSEQ multiplex PCR, and its TCRdb copy is limited to in-frame clones, with some not included. This sample carries 2 million to 3 million clones, approximately 92% of them seen once, and the ten largest clones take 0.13% to 0.15%. The gene calls are TRBV6-6 and TRBJ2-1; 8 bases align to TRBD2. The sequence was collected from a man younger than 30 in good health. The sequenced material came from naive CD4+ T cells sorted from blood. The subset: CD45RA+ positively selected. The CDR3 coding sequence is TGTGCCAGCAGTCGACTAGCGTCGAGCTCCTACAATGAGCAGTTCTTC. Encoded protein: CASSRLASSSYNEQFF.